These 21 T cell receptor beta chains share one sample of origin, sequenced in a study of T cell repertoires in cytomegalovirus infection. TCRdb independently ran MiXCR on the reads; one entry per CDR3 protein. The table has hundreds of thousands of distinct CDR3 sequences, roughly 16% seen once. Sequencing used PBMCs. These TCRs come from a human donor in good health (CMV status not recorded). Some clones in this sample may be carry-over from other donors' samples.

This clonotype was detected ten times or more. V and J are TRBV7-3 and TRBJ2-3; D remains ambiguous. The CDR3 runs to 16 residues. V was pared by 2 bases and J by 0 bases, with 12 bases between. Germline V gene sequence: CDR1 SGHTA, CDR2 FQGTGA. Here the CDR3 DNA reads TGTGCCAGCAGCTTAGGGGTATACCCTAGCACAGATACGCAGTATTTT. It codes for CASSLGVYPSTDTQYF.

The chain uses TRBV27 and TRBJ2-7; D might be TRBD2 (6 bases). Trimming removed 5 bases at V and 4 bases at J, with 9 bases between. This CDR3 spans 12 amino acids. Germline CDR1 reads MNHEY; CDR2 reads SMNVEV (reference sequence). The CDR3 sequence: CASSNSGYEQYF. The CDR3 nucleotides read TGTGCCAGCAGTAATAGCGGATACGAGCAGTACTTC.

The J gene is TRBJ2-5, the V gene TRBV2; D remains unclear. This CDR3 comprises 12 residues. Germline V gene lookup returns CDR1 SNHLY and CDR2 FYNNEI. The V end was cut by 11 bases, the J end by 1 base, with 11 bases between. The CDR3 loop reads CAVRRRQETQYF. In DNA form, the CDR3 reads TGTGCCGTCCGAAGGCGCCAAGAGACCCAGTACTTC.

The DNA of the CDR3 is TGTGCCAGCAGTTTTGGGGCATCGGGAGATACGCAGTATTTT. The encoded protein is CASSFGASGDTQYF. The chain recombines TRBV12-3 or TRBV12-4 with TRBJ2-3, with a weak D call TRBD1 (5 bases). The CDR3 covers 14 residues. V was shortened by 3 bases and J by 5 bases, with 12 bases between the two germline ends.

The chain carries TRBV6-5 and TRBJ2-1; possible D gene TRBD1, 5 bases. CDR1 is MNHEY and CDR2 is SVGAGI in the germline V gene. The CDR3 covers 13 residues. Trimming pared 5 bases from V and 8 bases from J, leaving 13 bases between. The CDR3 loop reads CASSRPGADEQFF. The CDR3 DNA sequence: TGTGCCAGCAGTCGACCTGGGGCCGATGAGCAGTTCTTC.

The sample holds many counts of this clonotype. V gene TRBV5-6 combines with J gene TRBJ2-7; D call uncertain. This CDR3 region has 12 residues. CDR1 SGHDT and CDR2 YYEEEE come from the germline V gene. The ends were cut back, 4 bases at V and 8 bases at J, with 13 bases in the middle. CDR3 DNA: TGTGCCAGCAGCGGTAACAGAAACAAGCAGTACTTC. Its protein is CASSGNRNKQYF.

This clonotype occurred many times. J is TRBJ2-7 and V is TRBV7-6; D may be TRBD1 or TRBD2 (6 bases each). The CDR3 totals 14 residues. Trimming removed 5 bases from V and 6 bases from J, with 17 bases in between. CDR1 and CDR2 from the germline V gene are SGHVS and FNYEAQ. The CDR3 loop is CASSPGGGGSEQYF. CDR3 nucleotide sequence: TGTGCCAGCAGCCCCGGAGGGGGAGGAAGCGAGCAGTACTTC.

The V and J genes are TRBV3-1 and TRBJ1-1, with 7 bases matching TRBD1. The trim removed 0 bases at V and 4 bases at J, leaving 14 bases unmatched. The CDR3 consists of 18 residues. CDR1 and CDR2 (germline): LGHDT, YNNKEL (reference sequence). The CDR3 is CASSQDFGSGQRGTEAFF. CDR3 bases: TGTGCCAGCAGCCAAGATTTCGGTTCGGGACAGAGGGGCACTGAAGCTTTCTTT.

Turning to this clonotype: Since a much larger clone is just one base distant, this may be a read error. The rearrangement uses TRBV7-2 and TRBJ2-7; TRBD1 agrees at 8 bases. After removal of 5 bases from V and 8 bases from J, the junction contained 17 bases not matched to a gene. CDR1 and CDR2 from the germline V gene are SGHTA and FQGNSA. CDR3 length: 16 residues. Here the CDR3 reads CASSITGTGLGPKQYF. DNA of the CDR3: TGTGCCAGCAGCATAACCGGGACAGGTCTCGGTCCTAAGCAGTACTTC.

There are a few counts of this clonotype. This sequence joins TRBV4-2 and TRBJ1-3; D may be TRBD1 (5 bases). Trimming cost V 0 bases and J 0 bases, with 15 bases left between them. Germline CDR1 LGHNA, CDR2 YNFKEQ. This CDR3 region has 18 residues. The CDR3 region is CASSQDKTASRSGNTIYF. The CDR3 nucleotides read TGTGCCAGCAGCCAAGATAAGACAGCCTCCCGCTCTGGAAACACCATATATTTT.

A single count supports this clonotype. The chain recombines TRBV19 with TRBJ1-2, with D possibly matching TRBD1 (6 bases). The germline V gene encodes CDR1 LNHDA and CDR2 SQIVND (reference sequence). Trimming took 10 bases from V and 0 from J, leaving 33 bases between them. The CDR3 is 20 residues long. DNA for the CDR3: TGTGCCACAAACAGGGTAGATTTAGGGGTCCTACTGCTATCTAACTATGGCTACACCTTC. Its translation: CATNRVDLGVLLLSNYGYTF.

The V and J genes are TRBV10-3 and TRBJ1-5; 7 positions agree with TRBD1. Germline CDR1 is ENHRY and CDR2 is SYGVKD. Losses at the gene ends were 4 bases for V and 4 bases for J; bases not matched to a gene: 4. The CDR3 runs to 14 residues. The CDR3 coding sequence is TGTGCCATCAGTGGGGACAGCGCAAATCAGCCCCAGCATTTT. Amino acid sequence: CAISGDSANQPQHF.

This clonotype was observed a few times. The chain carries TRBV9 and TRBJ1-6; D is possibly TRBD1 (5 bases). The germline V gene has CDR1 SGDLS and CDR2 YYNGEE. The germline V and J ends were trimmed by 3 bases and 10 bases, with 23 bases remaining between them. The CDR3 spans 17 residues. Here the CDR3 DNA reads TGTGCCAGCAGCGGGACTCCGGGCCTCGGGGGACGGTCACCCCTCCACTTT. It specifies CASSGTPGLGGRSPLHF.

This clonotype was found many times. V usage is TRBV7-8 and J usage is TRBJ2-7, with 8 bases identical to TRBD1. This CDR3 contains 13 residues. Per germline, CDR1 SGHVS and CDR2 FQNEAQ. V lost 5 bases and J lost 5; bases outside the gene matches: 5. CDR3 residues: CASSRGQGNEQYF. CDR3 bases: TGTGCCAGCAGCCGAGGACAGGGAAACGAGCAGTACTTC.

This clonotype was seen ten or more times. This chain connects TRBV7-2 to TRBJ2-5; the match to TRBD2 covers 9 bases. This CDR3 region has 16 residues. CDR1 and CDR2 (germline): SGHTA, FQGNSA. Trimming removed 5 bases from V and 7 bases from J; junction bases left unmatched: 14. The DNA of the CDR3 is TGTGCCAGCAGCGTCGGCGGGGGGGGGGGATCCGGGACCCAGTACTTC. Residues: CASSVGGGGGSGTQYF.

The rearrangement links TRBV7-9 to TRBJ2-7; D gene ambiguous. Germline V gives CDR1 SEHNR, CDR2 FQNEAQ (reference sequence). Trimming cost V 4 bases and J 2 bases, with 12 bases left between them. There are 14 residues in the CDR3. The CDR3 DNA reads as TGTGCCAGCAGCTCCGTCCTGAATGCCTACGAGCAGTACTTC. Residues: CASSSVLNAYEQYF.

The chain joins TRBV2 to TRBJ2-7; no reliable D call. Trimming left V 6 bases short and J 4 bases short, with 4 bases between. The CDR3 loop spans 10 amino acids. In germline, CDR1 is SNHLY, CDR2 FYNNEI. CDR3 amino acids: CASREYEQYF. The CDR3 region has the DNA TGTGCCAGCAGGGAATACGAGCAGTACTTC. Full variable domain (missing parts from reference TRBV2 and TRBJ2-7): EPEVTQTPSHQVTQMGQEVILRCVPISNHLYFYWYRQILGQKVEFLVSFYNNEISEKSEIFDDQFSVERPDGSNFTLKIRSTKLEDSAMYFCASREYEQYFGPGTRLTVT.

This clonotype has a handful of counts. CDR3: CASKGDRGPQRGANVLTF. Written as DNA, the CDR3 is TGTGCCAGCAAGGGGGACAGGGGGCCGCAAAGAGGGGCCAACGTCCTGACTTTC. V is TRBV6-5 and J is TRBJ2-6, with 12 nucleotides matching TRBD1. CDR3 size: 18 residues. J lost 4 bases, V lost 7 bases, and 11 bases had no gene match. The V gene's germline CDR1 is MNHEY and CDR2 SVGAGI.

This clonotype came up many times. The CDR3 here is CASSPQTAYSNQPQHF. In DNA, the CDR3 is TGTGCCAGTAGTCCTCAGACGGCGTATAGCAATCAGCCCCAGCATTTT. The rearrangement joins TRBV19 to TRBJ1-5; D is uncertain. The germline gives CDR1 LNHDA, CDR2 SQIVND (reference sequence). The CDR3 loop spans 16 amino acids. Trimming left V 5 bases short and J 0 bases short, with 14 bases between.

Many counts were recorded for this clonotype. The chain couples TRBV7-2 to TRBJ2-1; 9 bases align to TRBD2. V trimming: 3 bases; J trimming: 3 bases; junction bases outside the gene matches: 9. Germline-derived CDR1 and CDR2 are SGHTA and FQGNSA. The CDR3 length is 17 residues. The CDR3 coding sequence is TGTGCCAGCAGCTTGACGTTTAGCGGGGGCCGCTACAATGAGCAGTTCTTC. Translation: CASSLTFSGGRYNEQFF.

The V gene is TRBV3-1, the J gene TRBJ2-1, with 7 bases lining up with TRBD2. This CDR3 contains 14 residues. Losses at the gene ends were 5 bases for V and 8 bases for J; bases not matched to a gene: 9. Germline V gene data show CDR1 as LGHDT and CDR2 as YNNKEL (reference sequence). CDR3 sequence reads: CASSGLGGGDEQFF. The CDR3 region has the DNA TGTGCCAGCAGCGGACTAGGAGGCGGGGATGAGCAGTTCTTC.